The rows below give T cell receptor beta chains drawn from one sample of a study of T cells in Graves' hyperthyroidism and ophthalmopathy. MiXCR, run by TCRdb on the multiplex PCR reads, gives a single entry per CDR3 protein. This sample has about 420,000 distinct CDR3 sequences, with approximately 14% found just once. The sequenced sample consisted of blood. The source of these receptors is a woman aged 18-29 years with Graves' hyperthyroidism. Each CDR3 is given with its conserved first and last residue. Fields, in order: V gene, D gene, clone size, J gene, CDR3 DNA, CDR3 protein. D genes are given only for firm matches. Where a row states a size, it is once, few, many or the class of an expanded clone; other rows omit it.

V: TRBV9; D: TRBD2; size: -; J: TRBJ2-2; DNA: TGTGCCAGCAGCGTAGGGCTAGCGGGAGACACCGGGGAGCTGTTTTTT; CDR3: CASSVGLAGDTGELFF
V: TRBV3-1; D: TRBD1; size: few; J: TRBJ2-4; DNA: TGTGCCAGCAGCCAGGCAGGGGGTCCCAAAAACATTCAGTACTTC; CDR3: CASSQAGGPKNIQYF
V: TRBV11-2; D: -; size: -; J: TRBJ1-5; DNA: TGTGCCAGCAGCCCGCAGGGTGGGCAGCCCCAGCATTTT; CDR3: CASSPQGGQPQHF
V: TRBV11-3; D: TRBD2; size: few; J: TRBJ2-1; DNA: TGTGCCAGCAGCCCACGAACCATAGCGGGAGGGAGCAATGAGCAGTTCTTC; CDR3: CASSPRTIAGGSNEQFF
V: TRBV20-1; D: TRBD2; size: many; J: TRBJ2-1; DNA: TGCAGTGCTAGAGATCGGCCGCGGGAGAAACCCTACAATGAGCAGTTCTTC; CDR3: CSARDRPREKPYNEQFF
V: TRBV20-1; D: TRBD1; size: many; J: TRBJ1-5; DNA: TGCAGTGCTAGAGATTTACAGGGGGCGGGAATCAATCAGCCCCAGCATTTT; CDR3: CSARDLQGAGINQPQHF
V: TRBV12-3/TRBV12-4; D: -; size: many; J: TRBJ2-7; DNA: TGTGCCAGCAGTCGGGACCTTTACGAGCAGTACTTC; CDR3: CASSRDLYEQYF
V: TRBV24-1; D: TRBD1; size: many; J: TRBJ2-7; DNA: TGTGCCACCAGTGACCCCGGACAGGGAAGCTCCTACGAGCAGTACTTC; CDR3: CATSDPGQGSSYEQYF
V: TRBV5-1; D: TRBD2; size: many; J: TRBJ2-1; DNA: TGCGCCAGCAGCTTGAATTTAGCGGGAGGGCCTTTCAATGAGCAGTTCTTC; CDR3: CASSLNLAGGPFNEQFF
V: TRBV15; D: -; size: -; J: TRBJ1-2; DNA: TGTGCCACCAGCAGAGATAACAGAGGGAACTATGGCTACACCTTC; CDR3: CATSRDNRGNYGYTF
V: TRBV15; D: -; size: many; J: TRBJ2-7; DNA: TGTGCCACCAGCAGAGAAGGGTTCTTAACCTACGAGCAGTACTTC; CDR3: CATSREGFLTYEQYF